These T cell receptor beta chains were read from a single sample in a study of cytomegalovirus exposure and HLA in healthy donors. TCRdb's table, derived via immunoSEQ multiplex PCR, lists solely in-frame clones and lacks some. The sample holds roughly 200,000 clones; just over 75% are singletons and the top ten take around 3.4%. Sample: PBMCs. The receptors here all came from a woman aged 60-70 years in good health and CMV-seropositive. CDR3s leave out the opening cysteine and the closing phenylalanine or tryptophan. The order of the fields is V gene, D gene, CDR3 protein. A D gene is named only where the DNA matches it firmly.

>TRBV4-2|TRBD2
ASSQNTGGTTYNEQF
>TRBV5-1|TRBD1
ASSSGQGSPYKQY
>TRBV11-2|NA
ASSLGVRSSPRNEQF
>TRBV29-1|TRBD1
SSRDRRTEAF
>TRBV5-8|NA
ASSLNTYEQY
>TRBV7-9|NA
ALRTAGSGNTIY
>TRBV6-4|TRBD1
ASPRTGSRVESCNEQF
>TRBV5-1|NA
ASSLRMLRNEQF
>TRBV9|TRBD1
ASSGQGASPLH
>TRBV7-9|TRBD1
ASSPNRQGLHEQY
>TRBV18|TRBD1
ASSPTGGAYGYT
>TRBV19|TRBD1
ASSTGGNYGYT
>TRBV4-2|TRBD2
ASSPGRDYVQY
>TRBV7-2|NA
ASSDGARTDTQY
>TRBV19|NA
ASTLAPGIGEQY
>TRBV27|NA
ASSSYGPNYGYT
>TRBV5-1|NA
ASSVSQGNPSHEQY
>TRBV29-1|TRBD2
SVAPWGGDNEQF
>TRBV2|NA
ASSSFTGSNQPQH
>TRBV5-6|TRBD2
ASSGTLAGGPKTGELF
>TRBV7-9|TRBD1
SSSPTGARATNEKLF
>TRBV6-1|TRBD1
ASSTTTGGLYEQY